The 26 T cell receptor beta chains below come from one sample, sequenced in a study of blood T cell repertoires in COVID-19. Data came from immunoSEQ multiplex PCR; TCRdb stores just in-frame clones and leaves some out. The sample holds 400,000 or so clones, about 90% seen once. The material sequenced was PBMCs or T cells enriched from blood (not recorded which). The receptors here all came from a man aged 18 to 29 who had recovered from COVID-19.

This chain uses TRBV9 with TRBJ1-1, with TRBD1 as a possible D gene (6 bases). V was cut by 0 bases and J by 5 bases, with 11 bases left in between. The CDR3 is 14 residues long. CDR1 and CDR2 (germline): SGDLS, YYNGEE. The CDR3 sequence: CASSVESRGTEAFF. The CDR3 nucleotides read TGTGCCAGCAGCGTAGAATCGAGGGGGACTGAAGCTTTCTTT.

This chain uses TRBV12-3 or TRBV12-4 with TRBJ1-1; D is undetermined. The CDR3 has 12 amino acids. V lost 2 bases and J lost 7, with 8 bases in between. CDR3 nucleotides: TGTGCCAGCAGTTTAAGAGGGTTTGAAGCTTTCTTT. As protein: CASSLRGFEAFF.

V is TRBV10-3 and J is TRBJ1-6; TRBD1 is a possible D gene (5 bases). In germline, CDR1 is ENHRY, CDR2 SYGVKD. The CDR3 sequence is 12 residues long. V gave up 9 bases and J gave up 10 bases, with 13 bases separating them. The CDR3 sequence: CAIGGAGSPLHF. CDR3 sequence (DNA): TGTGCCATTGGAGGGGCAGGATCACCCCTCCACTTT.

The genes are TRBV5-1 and TRBJ1-1; D may be TRBD1 (5 bases). Trimming removed 7 bases at V and 1 base at J, with 17 bases between. This CDR3 comprises 15 residues. Germline V gene lookup returns CDR1 SGHRS and CDR2 YFSETQ. In DNA, the CDR3 is TGCGCCAGCTCACAGGTTCCCGAAGGGAACACTGAAGCTTTCTTT. The encoded protein is CASSQVPEGNTEAFF.

As concerns this clone: An end of the junction differs from the germline gene, which may be a read error. The chain has TRBV25-1 and TRBJ2-7, with 7 positions matching TRBD2. The CDR3 sequence is 14 residues long. Germline V lookup: CDR1 MGHDK, CDR2 SYGVNS. The CDR3 sequence is CASSDTLAGVSLNF. The CDR3 nucleotides read TGTGCCAGCAGTGATACTCTCGCGGGAGTTTCCCTTAACTTC.

The rearrangement uses TRBV7-9 and TRBJ2-5; TRBD1 matches at 7 bases. Germline V CDR1 and CDR2: SEHNR, FQNEAQ (reference sequence). After removal of 4 bases from V and 3 bases from J, the junction contained 14 bases not matched to a gene. The CDR3 is 17 amino acids. CDR3 residues: CASSSSVFTGTEETQYF. CDR3 DNA sequence: TGTGCCAGCAGCTCATCTGTTTTCACCGGGACAGAAGAGACCCAGTACTTC.

The chain employs TRBV6-5 and TRBJ1-1; D possibly corresponds to TRBD1 (5 bases). Per germline, CDR1 MNHEY and CDR2 SVGAGI. This CDR3 is 13 amino acids long. Trimming removed 6 bases from V and 4 bases from J, with 12 bases in between. The CDR3 DNA reads TGTGCCAGCAGCCGACAGTGGAGCACTGAAGCTTTCTTT. Translation: CASSRQWSTEAFF.

The gene calls are TRBV5-4 and TRBJ1-1; 8 nucleotides match TRBD1. Germline CDR1 SGHNT, CDR2 YYREEE (reference sequence). CDR3 length: 16 residues. V lost 6 bases, J lost 0 bases, and 10 bases stayed unmatched. The CDR3, as DNA: TGTGCCAGCATACTCCAGGGGGCTATAATGAACACTGAAGCTTTCTTT. Translation gives CASILQGAIMNTEAFF.

The CDR3 nucleotides are TGTGCCAGCAGCCCGGGACTAGCGACCACAGATACGCAGTATTTT. This translates into CASSPGLATTDTQYF. The V gene is TRBV5-6, the J gene TRBJ2-3; 10 bases match TRBD2. The V and J ends lost 4 bases and 2 bases, in that order; junction bases with no gene match: 4. The CDR3 spans 15 residues. CDR1 and CDR2 (germline): SGHDT, YYEEEE.

The chain couples TRBV3-1 (or the pseudogene TRBV3-2) to TRBJ1-4; unclear D gene. CDR1 and CDR2 from the germline V gene are LGHDT and YNNKEL (reference sequence). The CDR3 has 14 amino acids. V was shortened by 4 bases and J by 2 bases, with 8 bases between the two germline ends. The CDR3 protein is CASSLGSTNEKLFF. The CDR3 DNA sequence: TGTGCCAGCAGCCTTGGCTCGACTAATGAAAAACTGTTTTTT.

The rearrangement links TRBV2 to TRBJ1-3; weak D call: TRBD1 (5 bases). CDR3 length: 13 residues. V was pared by 7 bases and J by 1 base, with 8 bases between. Germline V gene lookup returns CDR1 SNHLY and CDR2 FYNNEI. Here the CDR3 DNA reads TGTGCCAGCAACCAGGGATCTGGAAACACCATATATTTT. Translating it yields CASNQGSGNTIYF.

V usage is TRBV28 and J usage is TRBJ1-2, with 9 bases fitting TRBD1. The CDR3 sequence is 13 residues long. V gave up 8 bases and J gave up 8 bases; unmatched junction bases: 9. Germline CDR1 is MDHEN and CDR2 is SYDVKM. Here the CDR3 reads CASLTEGQGGYTF. In DNA form, the CDR3 reads TGTGCCAGCCTTACCGAGGGACAGGGCGGCTACACCTTC.

The rearrangement links TRBV28 to TRBJ2-7, with TRBD1 identical over 10 bases. Per the germline V gene, CDR1 is MDHEN and CDR2 is SYDVKM. CDR3 size: 15 residues. The J segment lost 1 base and the V segment lost 6 bases, leaving 6 bases of the junction unmatched. CDR3 nucleotide sequence: TGTGCCAGCAGCCCTCCGGGACAGGGGTCCTACGAGCAGTACTTC. This translates into CASSPPGQGSYEQYF.

This chain connects TRBV5-1 to TRBJ2-7; 10 bases match TRBD1. V lost 0 bases and J lost 6; bases outside the gene matches: 6. The CDR3 is made up of 15 amino acids. The V gene's germline CDR1 is SGHRS and CDR2 YFSETQ. DNA of the CDR3: TGCGCCAGCAGCTTGGCCGGGACAGGGGTTCGCGAGCAGTACTTC. Its protein is CASSLAGTGVREQYF. The full variable domain, rest sourced from reference TRBV5-1 and TRBJ2-7, is KAGVTQTPRYLIKTRGQQVTLSCSPISGHRSVSWYQQTPGQGLQFLFEYFSETQRNKGNFPGRFSGRQFSNSRSEMNVSTLELGDSALYLCASSLAGTGVREQYFGPGTRLTVT.

The chain has TRBV21-1 and TRBJ1-1. TRBV21-1 is listed as a pseudogene. CDR3 length: 18 amino acids. The CDR3 coding sequence is TGTGCCAGCAGCCGTCAAGACATGCGGGGCTTGGGCCCCACTGAAGCTTTCTTT. Protein: CASSRQDMRGLGPTEAFF.

V and J are TRBV27 and TRBJ2-7; D call uncertain. This CDR3 has 13 amino acids. In germline, CDR1 is MNHEY, CDR2 SMNVEV (reference sequence). Trimming cost V 3 bases and J 6 bases, with 12 bases left between them. CDR3 residues: CASSFSPTGEQYF. The CDR3 DNA reads as TGTGCCAGCAGTTTCTCACCGACGGGCGAGCAGTACTTC.

The chain carries TRBV9 and TRBJ2-1; 8 nucleotides match TRBD2. J lost 9 bases, V lost 4 bases, and 15 bases had no gene match. Looked up from germline, CDR1 is SGDLS and CDR2 is YYNGEE. The CDR3 loop spans 16 amino acids. The CDR3 nucleotides are TGTGCCAGCAGCCCCCAATTTGGCCTAGCGGGTTCTGAGCAGTTCTTC. Its protein product is CASSPQFGLAGSEQFF.

This chain links TRBV5-6 with TRBJ2-7; D is perhaps TRBD2 (5 bases). The germline V gene has CDR1 SGHDT and CDR2 YYEEEE. The CDR3 loop spans 15 amino acids. V was trimmed by 4 bases and J by 3 bases, leaving 17 bases between them. In nucleotides, the CDR3 is TGTGCCAGCAGCCGGAGGTCGGGATTAGGCTACGAGCAGTACTTC. Its protein product is CASSRRSGLGYEQYF.

J is TRBJ2-5 and V is TRBV28; D is possibly TRBD1 (8 bases). This CDR3 is built from 14 residues. The V end was cut by 8 bases, the J end by 2 bases, with 15 bases between. Germline V lookup: CDR1 MDHEN, CDR2 SYDVKM. CDR3 loop: CASGEQGGQETQYF. The CDR3 DNA reads TGTGCCAGCGGAGAACAGGGGGGGCAAGAGACCCAGTACTTC.

The V gene is TRBV5-1, the J gene TRBJ2-3; 7 nucleotides align to TRBD2. The CDR3 length is 15 residues. Germline CDR1 is SGHRS and CDR2 is YFSETQ. J was trimmed by 5 bases and V by 4 bases; bases with no gene match: 10. The CDR3 DNA sequence: TGCGCCAGCAGCCGTGAAGTTGGCGGGGGAGATACGCAGTATTTT. Translation: CASSREVGGGDTQYF.

This chain links TRBV2 with TRBJ1-4; 8 positions agree with TRBD1. V shed 6 bases, J shed 7 bases, and the junction held 1 base outside the gene matches. The length of the CDR3 is 12 residues. Germline CDR1 SNHLY, CDR2 FYNNEI. CDR3 residues: CASSGTGEKLFF. The DNA of the CDR3 is TGTGCCAGCAGCGGGACAGGTGAAAAACTGTTTTTT.

V is TRBV7-8 and J is TRBJ2-2; 7 nucleotides line up with TRBD1. The CDR3 runs 17 residues. V lost 5 bases to trimming and J lost 0 bases; unmatched junction nucleotides: 9. Germline CDR1 reads SGHVS; CDR2 reads FQNEAQ. The CDR3 DNA reads TGTGCCAGCAGCCGGGACCTAGGACAGGCGAACACCGGGGAGCTGTTTTTT. The encoded protein is CASSRDLGQANTGELFF.

The chain is built from TRBV27 and TRBJ2-1; D perhaps matches TRBD2 (5 bases). This CDR3 region has 11 residues. The germline CDR1 and CDR2 sequences are MNHEY and SMNVEV (reference sequence). V lost 10 bases, J lost 8 bases, and 12 bases lay in between. The CDR3 sequence: CAIGSWDEQFF. In DNA, the CDR3 is TGTGCCATAGGGAGTTGGGATGAGCAGTTCTTC.

This clone appeared a few times. J is TRBJ2-2 and V is TRBV11-2; 11 nucleotides agree with TRBD2. The trim removed 5 bases at V and 6 bases at J, leaving 2 bases unmatched. The CDR3 loop spans 14 amino acids. CDR1 is SGHAT and CDR2 is FQNNGV in the germline V gene. This CDR3 reads CASSISGGAGELFF. CDR3 in DNA: TGTGCCAGCAGCATTAGCGGGGGGGCCGGGGAGCTGTTTTTT.

The chain recombines TRBV27 with TRBJ2-2, with 8 bases lining up with TRBD2. The trim removed 5 bases at V and 6 bases at J, leaving 11 bases unmatched. Germline loops: CDR1 MNHEY, CDR2 SMNVEV (reference sequence). This CDR3 comprises 16 residues. The CDR3 DNA sequence: TGTGCCAGCAGTCACCAACCCCGGACTAGCCCCGGGGAGCTGTTTTTT. This sequence encodes CASSHQPRTSPGELFF.

This clone appeared a single time. This chain uses TRBV30 with TRBJ2-7, with 7 nucleotides matching TRBD1. CDR1 and CDR2 from the germline V gene are GTSNPN and SVGIG (reference sequence). V was clipped by 3 bases and J by 3 bases; unmatched bases: 5. This CDR3 has 13 amino acids. The CDR3 protein is CAWRGDRDYEQYF. CDR3 DNA sequence: TGTGCCTGGAGGGGGGACAGAGACTACGAGCAGTACTTC.